This T cell receptor beta chain originates from a study of identical twins. This clonotype has more than one count but fewer than ten. One entry per CDR3 protein, called by TCRdb with MiXCR from the 5' RACE reads. The sample lists about 220,000 distinct CDR3 sequences, around 8.1% occurring once. Germline V CDR1 and CDR2: DFQATT, SNEGSKA (reference sequence). CDR3 size: 13 residues. These same data were also listed under a study on yellow fever vaccine responses in identical twins.

The TCR was taken from a young woman in good health. Sequences were obtained from memory (CD45RO+) T cells sorted from blood. The chain carries TRBV20-1 and TRBJ2-1; 7 bases map to TRBD2. DNA for the CDR3: TGCTCCGGGCGGGGGTCCCCCGGGTCGGAGCAGTTCTTC. Its protein product is CSGRGSPGSEQFF.